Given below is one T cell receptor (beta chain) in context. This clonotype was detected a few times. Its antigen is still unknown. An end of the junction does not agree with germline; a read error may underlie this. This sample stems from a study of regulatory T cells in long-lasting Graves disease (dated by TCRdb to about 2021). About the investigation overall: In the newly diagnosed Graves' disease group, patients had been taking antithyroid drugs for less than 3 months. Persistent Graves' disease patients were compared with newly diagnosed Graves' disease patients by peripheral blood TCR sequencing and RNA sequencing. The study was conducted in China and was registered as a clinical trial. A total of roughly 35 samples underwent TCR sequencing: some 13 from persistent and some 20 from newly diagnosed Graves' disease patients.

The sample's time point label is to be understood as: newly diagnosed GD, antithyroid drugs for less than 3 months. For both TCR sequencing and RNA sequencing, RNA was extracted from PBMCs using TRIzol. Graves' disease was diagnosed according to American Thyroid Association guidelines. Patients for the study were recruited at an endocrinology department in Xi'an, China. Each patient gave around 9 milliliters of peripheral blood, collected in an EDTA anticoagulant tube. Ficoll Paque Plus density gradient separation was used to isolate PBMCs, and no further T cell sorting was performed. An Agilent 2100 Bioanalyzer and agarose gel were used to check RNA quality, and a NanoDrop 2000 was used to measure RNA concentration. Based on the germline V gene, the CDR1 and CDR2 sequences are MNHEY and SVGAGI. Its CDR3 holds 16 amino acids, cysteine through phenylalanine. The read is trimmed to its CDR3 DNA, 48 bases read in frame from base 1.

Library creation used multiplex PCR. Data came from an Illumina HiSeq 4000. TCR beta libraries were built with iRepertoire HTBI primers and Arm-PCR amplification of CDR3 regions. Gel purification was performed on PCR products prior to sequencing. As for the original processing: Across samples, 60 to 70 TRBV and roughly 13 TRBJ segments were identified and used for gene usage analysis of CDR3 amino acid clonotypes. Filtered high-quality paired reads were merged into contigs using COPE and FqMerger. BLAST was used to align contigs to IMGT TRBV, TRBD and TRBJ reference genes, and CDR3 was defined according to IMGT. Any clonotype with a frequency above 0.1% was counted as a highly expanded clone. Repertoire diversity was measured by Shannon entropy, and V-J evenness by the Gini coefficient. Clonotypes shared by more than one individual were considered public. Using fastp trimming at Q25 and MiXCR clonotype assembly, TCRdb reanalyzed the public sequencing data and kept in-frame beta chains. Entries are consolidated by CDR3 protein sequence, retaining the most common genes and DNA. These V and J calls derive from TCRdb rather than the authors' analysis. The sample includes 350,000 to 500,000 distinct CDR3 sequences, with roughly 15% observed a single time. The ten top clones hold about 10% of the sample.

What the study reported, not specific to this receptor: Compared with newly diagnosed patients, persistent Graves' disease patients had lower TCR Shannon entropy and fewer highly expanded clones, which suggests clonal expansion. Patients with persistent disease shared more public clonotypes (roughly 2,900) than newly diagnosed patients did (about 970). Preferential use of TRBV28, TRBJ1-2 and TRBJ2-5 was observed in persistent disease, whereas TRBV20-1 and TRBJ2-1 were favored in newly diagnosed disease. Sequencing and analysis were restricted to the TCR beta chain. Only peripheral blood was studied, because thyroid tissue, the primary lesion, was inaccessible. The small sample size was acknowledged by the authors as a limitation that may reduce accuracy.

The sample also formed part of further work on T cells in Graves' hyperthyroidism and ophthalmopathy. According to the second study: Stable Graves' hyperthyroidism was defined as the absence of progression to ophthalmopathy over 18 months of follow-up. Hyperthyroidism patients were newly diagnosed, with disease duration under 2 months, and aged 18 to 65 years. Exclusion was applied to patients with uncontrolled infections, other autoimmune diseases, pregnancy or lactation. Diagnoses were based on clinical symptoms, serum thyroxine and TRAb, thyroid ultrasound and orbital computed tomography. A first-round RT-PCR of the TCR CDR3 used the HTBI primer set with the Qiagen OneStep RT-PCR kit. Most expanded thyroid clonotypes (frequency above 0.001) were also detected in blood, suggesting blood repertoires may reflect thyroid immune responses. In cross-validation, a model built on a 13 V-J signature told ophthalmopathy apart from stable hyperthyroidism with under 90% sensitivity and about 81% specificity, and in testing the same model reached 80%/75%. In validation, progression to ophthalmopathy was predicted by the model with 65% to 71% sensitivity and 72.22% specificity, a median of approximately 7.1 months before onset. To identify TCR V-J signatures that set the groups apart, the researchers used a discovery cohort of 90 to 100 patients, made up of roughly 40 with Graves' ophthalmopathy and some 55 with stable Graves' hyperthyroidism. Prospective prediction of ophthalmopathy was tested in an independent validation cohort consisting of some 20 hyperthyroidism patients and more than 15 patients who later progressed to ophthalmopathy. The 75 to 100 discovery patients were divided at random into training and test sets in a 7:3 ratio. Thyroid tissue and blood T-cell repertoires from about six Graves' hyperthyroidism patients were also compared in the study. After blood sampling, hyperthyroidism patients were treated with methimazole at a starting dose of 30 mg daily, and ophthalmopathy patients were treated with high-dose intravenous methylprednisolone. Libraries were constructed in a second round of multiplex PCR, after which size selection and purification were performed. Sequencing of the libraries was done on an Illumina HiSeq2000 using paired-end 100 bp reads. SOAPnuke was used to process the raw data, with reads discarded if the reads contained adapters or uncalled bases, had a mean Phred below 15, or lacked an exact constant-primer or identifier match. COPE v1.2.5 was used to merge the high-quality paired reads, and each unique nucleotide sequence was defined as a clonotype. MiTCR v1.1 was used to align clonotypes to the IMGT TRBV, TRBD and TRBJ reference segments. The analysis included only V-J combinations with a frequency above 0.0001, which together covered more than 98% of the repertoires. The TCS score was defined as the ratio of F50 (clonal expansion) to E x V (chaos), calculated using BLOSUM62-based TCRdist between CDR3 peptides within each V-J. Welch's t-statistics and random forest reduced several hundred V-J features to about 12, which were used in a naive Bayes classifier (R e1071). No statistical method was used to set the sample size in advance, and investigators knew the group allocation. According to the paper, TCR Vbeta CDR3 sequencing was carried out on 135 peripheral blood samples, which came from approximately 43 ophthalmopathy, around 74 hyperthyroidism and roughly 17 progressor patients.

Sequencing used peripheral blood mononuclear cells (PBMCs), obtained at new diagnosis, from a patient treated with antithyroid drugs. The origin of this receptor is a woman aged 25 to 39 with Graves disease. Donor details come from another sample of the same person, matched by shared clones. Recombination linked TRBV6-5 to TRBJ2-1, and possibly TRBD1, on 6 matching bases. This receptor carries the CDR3 CASSYSDSHIYNEQFF. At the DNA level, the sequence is TGTGCCAGCAGCTACTCGGACAGCCATATTTACAATGAGCAGTTCTTC.